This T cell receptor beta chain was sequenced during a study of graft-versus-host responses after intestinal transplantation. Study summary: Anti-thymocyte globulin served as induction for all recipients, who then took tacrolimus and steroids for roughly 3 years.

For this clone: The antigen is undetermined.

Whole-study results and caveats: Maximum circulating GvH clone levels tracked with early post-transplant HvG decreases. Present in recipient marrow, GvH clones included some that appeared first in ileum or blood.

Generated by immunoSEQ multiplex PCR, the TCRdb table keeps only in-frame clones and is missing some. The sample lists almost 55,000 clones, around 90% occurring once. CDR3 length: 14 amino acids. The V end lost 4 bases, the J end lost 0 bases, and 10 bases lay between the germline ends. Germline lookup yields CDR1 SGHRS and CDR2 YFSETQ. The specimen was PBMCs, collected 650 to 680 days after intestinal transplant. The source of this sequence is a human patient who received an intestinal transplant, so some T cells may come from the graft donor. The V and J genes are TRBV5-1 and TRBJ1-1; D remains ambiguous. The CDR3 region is CASSVQRMNTEAFF. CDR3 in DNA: TGCGCCAGCAGCGTACAACGCATGAACACTGAAGCTTTCTTT.